These 17 T cell receptor beta chains share one sample of origin, sequenced in a study of cytomegalovirus exposure and HLA in healthy donors. Sequenced by immunoSEQ multiplex PCR; TCRdb stores in-frame clones only, minus some. The table has 150,000 to 200,000 clones, around 84% seen once. Sequenced input: PBMCs. The receptor set was obtained from a man between 18 and 29 years old in good health and CMV-seropositive.

The chain joins TRBV7-3 to TRBJ2-7; 9 bases map to TRBD1. The ends lost 5 bases at V and 2 bases at J; junction bases unmatched: 10. The CDR3 is 16 residues long. In germline, CDR1 is SGHTA, CDR2 FQGTGA. This CDR3 is CASSVARTGEPYEQYF. Written as DNA, the CDR3 is TGTGCCAGCAGCGTCGCCCGGACAGGGGAACCCTACGAGCAGTACTTC.

This chain joins TRBV25-1 and TRBJ1-4; D gene uncertain. CDR3 length: 16 residues. CDR1 is MGHDK and CDR2 is SYGVNS in the germline V gene. Trimming cost V 1 base and J 5 bases, with 14 bases left between them. The CDR3 sequence is CASSESGGKLNEKLFF. The CDR3 DNA sequence: TGTGCCAGCAGTGAATCTGGAGGGAAGTTAAATGAAAAACTGTTTTTT.

In DNA, the CDR3 is TGTGCCAGTAGGGGGGACAGGGAAACCCCCTACGAGCAGTACTTC. It specifies CASRGDRETPYEQYF. The rearrangement links TRBV19 to TRBJ2-7, with 9 bases identical to TRBD1. This CDR3 comprises 15 residues. V lost 6 bases and J lost 2; bases outside the gene matches: 8. Germline-derived CDR1 and CDR2 are LNHDA and SQIVND (reference sequence).

The V gene is TRBV7-2, the J gene TRBJ2-7, with 7 positions matching TRBD2. Germline loops: CDR1 SGHTA, CDR2 FQGNSA. V lost 5 bases and J lost 5; bases outside the gene matches: 9. This CDR3 region has 14 residues. The CDR3 nucleotides are TGTGCCAGCAGCCCAACCGCGGGAGTTAACGAGCAGTACTTC. It yields the protein CASSPTAGVNEQYF.

The gene calls are TRBV25-1 and TRBJ2-3; 8 bases match TRBD1. This CDR3 comprises 16 residues. Germline CDR1 is MGHDK and CDR2 is SYGVNS. Germline trimming cut 4 bases from V and 3 bases from J; bases unmatched to any gene: 9. The CDR3 region is CASSGGTGDPTDTQYF. CDR3 sequence (DNA): TGTGCCAGCAGTGGAGGGACAGGCGACCCAACAGATACGCAGTATTTT. Supplemented by reference TRBV25-1 and TRBJ2-3, the full variable domain reads EADIYQTPRYLVIGTGKKITLECSQTMGHDKMYWYQQDPGMELHLIHYSYGVNSTEKGDLSSESTVSRIRTEHFPLTLESARPSHTSQYLCASSGGTGDPTDTQYFGPGTRLTVL.

J is TRBJ1-5 and V is TRBV28; TRBD1 agrees at 8 bases. The trim removed 5 bases at V and 4 bases at J, leaving 10 bases unmatched. Germline V lookup: CDR1 MDHEN, CDR2 SYDVKM. The CDR3 length is 16 residues. The chain's CDR3 is CASSLTDRGGNQPQHF. The CDR3 coding sequence is TGTGCCAGCAGTCTGACCGACAGGGGTGGGAATCAGCCCCAGCATTTT.

V usage is TRBV9 and J usage is TRBJ2-1; 10 bases match TRBD1. This CDR3 is built from 15 residues. Germline V lookup: CDR1 SGDLS, CDR2 YYNGEE. V lost 0 bases and J lost 9; bases outside the gene matches: 6. The CDR3 spells CASSVEATGGSEQFF. DNA of the CDR3: TGTGCCAGCAGCGTAGAGGCGACAGGGGGCAGTGAGCAGTTCTTC.

This clone has a handful of counts. The chain links TRBV19 to TRBJ1-2, with D unresolved. The germline V and J ends were trimmed by 5 bases and 5 bases, with 9 bases remaining between them. The length of the CDR3 is 12 residues. Germline lookup yields CDR1 LNHDA and CDR2 SQIVND (reference sequence). DNA of the CDR3: TGTGCCAGTAGTGCGACATCGTATGGCTACACCTTC. Protein sequence: CASSATSYGYTF.

This chain uses TRBV4-3 with TRBJ2-1; 7 bases fit TRBD2. The CDR3 loop spans 15 amino acids. The germline gives CDR1 LGHNA, CDR2 YSLEER. V gave up 0 bases and J gave up 8 bases; unmatched junction bases: 7. The CDR3 DNA is TGCGCCAGCAGCCAAGAATGGGAGGGGATGGATGAGCAGTTCTTC. As protein: CASSQEWEGMDEQFF.

This chain links TRBV25-1 with TRBJ1-2; possible D gene TRBD1, 6 bases. The ends were cut back, 5 bases at V and 5 bases at J, with 12 bases in the middle. The germline CDR1 and CDR2 sequences are MGHDK and SYGVNS. The CDR3 runs to 13 residues. CDR3 in DNA: TGTGCCAGCAGTCTGACAGGCCCTTATGGCTACACCTTC. Its protein product is CASSLTGPYGYTF.

The chain links TRBV7-2 to TRBJ2-1; D may be TRBD2 (5 bases). CDR3 length: 13 residues. V was clipped by 1 base and J by 9 bases, with 10 bases between them. Germline values: CDR1 SGHTA, CDR2 FQGNSA. The chain's CDR3 is CASSLVLEVEQFF. DNA for the CDR3: TGTGCCAGCAGCTTAGTCCTGGAGGTTGAGCAGTTCTTC.

The chain couples TRBV4-2 to TRBJ2-7; 8 bases line up with TRBD2. The CDR3 contains 15 residues. Germline loops: CDR1 LGHNA, CDR2 YNFKEQ. The ends lost 4 bases at V and 2 bases at J; junction bases unmatched: 7. CDR3 amino acids: CASSPQRGPAYEQYF. The CDR3 DNA sequence: TGTGCCAGCAGCCCGCAGCGGGGGCCCGCCTACGAGCAGTACTTC.

This chain links TRBV29-1 with TRBJ2-2, with 7 bases identical to TRBD1. The CDR3 sequence is 12 residues long. CDR1 and CDR2 (germline): SQVTM, ANQGSEA. V dropped 7 bases and J dropped 7; count of bases not matched to a gene: 6. CDR3 residues: CSGEQGSGELFF. Here the CDR3 DNA reads TGCAGCGGGGAACAGGGGAGCGGGGAGCTGTTTTTT.

The gene calls are TRBV15 and TRBJ1-1; the D gene is possibly TRBD1 (5 bases). The CDR3 consists of 13 residues. Germline V gene sequence: CDR1 LNHNV, CDR2 YYDKDF (reference sequence). V lost 6 bases, J lost 0 bases, and 8 bases lay in between. In DNA form, the CDR3 reads TGTGCCACCAGGGCAGGGATGAACACTGAAGCTTTCTTT. Translating it yields CATRAGMNTEAFF.

The chain combines TRBV7-2 with TRBJ2-7, with TRBD1 matching over 7 bases. The CDR3 spans 15 residues. Germline CDR1 SGHTA, CDR2 FQGNSA. V lost 5 bases and J lost 6; bases outside the gene matches: 13. CDR3 sequence (DNA): TGTGCCAGCAGCCCGGCCTCGACAGGGTTGGGCGAGCAGTACTTC. Translation: CASSPASTGLGEQYF. Full variable domain (remainder filled in from reference TRBV7-2 and TRBJ2-7): GAGVSQSPSNKVTEKGKDVELRCDPISGHTALYWYRQSLGQGLEFLIYFQGNSAPDKSGLPSDRFSAERTGGSVSTLTIQRTQQEDSAVYLCASSPASTGLGEQYFGPGTRLTVT.

The gene calls are TRBV4-1 and TRBJ2-7, with unresolved D. This CDR3 contains 14 residues. V was pared by 4 bases and J by 3 bases, with 13 bases between. Germline V gene data show CDR1 as MGHRA and CDR2 as YSYEKL. The CDR3 nucleotides read TGCGCCAGCAGCCGCCAGCCGAGCGACTACGAGCAGTACTTC. It is translated as CASSRQPSDYEQYF.

J is TRBJ2-1 and V is TRBV7-9; 13 bases agree with TRBD2. The CDR3 runs to 16 residues. From germline, CDR1 is SEHNR and CDR2 FQNEAQ (reference sequence). Trimming took 3 bases from V and 6 from J; bases not matched to a gene: 5. DNA for the CDR3: TGTGCCAGCAGCTTCAGGACTAGCGGGAGTCCCAATGAGCAGTTCTTC. Amino acid sequence: CASSFRTSGSPNEQFF.